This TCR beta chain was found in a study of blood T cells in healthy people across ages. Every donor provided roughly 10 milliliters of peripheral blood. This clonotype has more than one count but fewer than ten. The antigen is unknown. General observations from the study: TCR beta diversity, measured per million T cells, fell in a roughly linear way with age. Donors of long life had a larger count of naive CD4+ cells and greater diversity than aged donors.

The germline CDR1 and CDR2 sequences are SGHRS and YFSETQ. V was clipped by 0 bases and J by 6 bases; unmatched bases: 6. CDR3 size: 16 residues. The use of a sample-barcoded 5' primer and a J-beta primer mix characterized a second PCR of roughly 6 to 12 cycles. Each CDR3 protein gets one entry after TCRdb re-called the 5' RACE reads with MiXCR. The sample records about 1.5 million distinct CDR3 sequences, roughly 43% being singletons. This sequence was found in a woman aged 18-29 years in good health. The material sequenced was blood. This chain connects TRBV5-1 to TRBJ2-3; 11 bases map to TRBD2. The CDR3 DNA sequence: TGCGCCAGCAGCTTGGTGTTAGCGGGGGGGCAGGATACGCAGTATTTT. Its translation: CASSLVLAGGQDTQYF.